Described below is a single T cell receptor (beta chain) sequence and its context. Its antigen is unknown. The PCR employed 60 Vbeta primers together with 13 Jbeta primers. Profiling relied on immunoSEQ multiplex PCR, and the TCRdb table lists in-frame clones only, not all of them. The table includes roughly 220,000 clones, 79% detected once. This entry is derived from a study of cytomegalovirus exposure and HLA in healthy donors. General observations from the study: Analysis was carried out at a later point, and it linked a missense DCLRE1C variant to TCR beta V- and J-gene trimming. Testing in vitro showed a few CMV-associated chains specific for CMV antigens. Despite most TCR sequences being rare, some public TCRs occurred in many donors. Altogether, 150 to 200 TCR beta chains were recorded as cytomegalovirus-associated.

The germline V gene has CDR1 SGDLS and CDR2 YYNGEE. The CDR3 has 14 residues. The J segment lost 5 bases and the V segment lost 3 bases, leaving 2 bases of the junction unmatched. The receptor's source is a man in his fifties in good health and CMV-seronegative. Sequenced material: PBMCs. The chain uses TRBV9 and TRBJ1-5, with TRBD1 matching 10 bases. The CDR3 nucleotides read TGTGCCAGCAGCGGGGACAGGGGTGATCAGCCCCAGCATTTT. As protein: CASSGDRGDQPQHF.